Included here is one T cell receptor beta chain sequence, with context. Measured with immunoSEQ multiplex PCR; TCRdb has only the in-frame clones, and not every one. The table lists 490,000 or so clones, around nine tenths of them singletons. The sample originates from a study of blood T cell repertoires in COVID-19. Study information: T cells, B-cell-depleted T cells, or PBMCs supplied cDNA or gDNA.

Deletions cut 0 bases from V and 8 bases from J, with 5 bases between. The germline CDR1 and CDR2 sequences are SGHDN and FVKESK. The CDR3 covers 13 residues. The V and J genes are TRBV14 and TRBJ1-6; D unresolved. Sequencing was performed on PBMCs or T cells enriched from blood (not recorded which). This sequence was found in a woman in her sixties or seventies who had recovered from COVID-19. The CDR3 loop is CASSQDRDSPLHF. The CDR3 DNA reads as TGTGCCAGCAGCCAAGACCGTGATTCACCCCTCCACTTT.